The rows below give T cell receptor beta chains drawn from one sample of a study of long-term antiretroviral therapy in people with HIV. Sequenced by immunoSEQ multiplex PCR; TCRdb stores in-frame clones only, minus some. The table includes tens of thousands of clones, roughly nine tenths detected once. The sequenced sample was unsorted PBMCs, obtained 0.1 years before starting antiretroviral therapy. The receptors originated from a woman aged 50 to 60 with HIV. Each CDR3 is given with its conserved first and last residue. A D gene is named only where the DNA matches it firmly. Clone sizes are given selectively: once, few, many, or a class where the clone is expanded.

V: TRBV30
size: -
D: -
J: TRBJ2-2
CDR3: CAWSVSRNTGELFF
DNA: TGTGCCTGGAGTGTTTCCCGAAACACCGGGGAGCTGTTTTTT

V: TRBV7-2
size: -
D: TRBD1
J: TRBJ1-3
CDR3: CASSWDRGRENTIYF
DNA: TGTGCCAGCAGCTGGGACAGGGGGCGCGAAAACACCATATATTTT

V: TRBV7-3
size: -
D: -
J: TRBJ2-3
CDR3: CASSLGPGEEVTDTQYF
DNA: TGTGCCAGCAGCTTAGGACCAGGGGAGGAAGTGACAGATACGCAGTATTTT

V: TRBV5-4
size: -
D: TRBD1
J: TRBJ2-7
CDR3: CASSHGTGASYEQYF
DNA: TGTGCCAGCAGCCACGGGACAGGGGCGTCCTACGAGCAGTACTTC

V: TRBV6-1
size: -
D: -
J: TRBJ1-1
CDR3: CASRGLGEAFF
DNA: TGTGCCAGCAGAGGGTTAGGTGAAGCTTTCTTT

V: TRBV9
size: -
D: -
J: TRBJ1-5
CDR3: CASSGGWASAGNQPQHF
DNA: TGTGCCAGCAGCGGGGGGTGGGCCTCGGCGGGTAATCAGCCCCAGCATTTT

V: TRBV15
size: -
D: TRBD1
J: TRBJ2-7
CDR3: CATSRGHPGQGYYEQYF
DNA: TGTGCCACCAGCAGAGGCCACCCGGGACAGGGGTACTACGAGCAGTACTTC

V: TRBV7-8
size: -
D: -
J: TRBJ1-4
CDR3: CASSSQDPARASFNEKLFF
DNA: TGTGCCAGCAGCTCGCAGGATCCTGCTAGAGCAAGTTTCAATGAAAAACTGTTTTTT

V: TRBV30
size: -
D: -
J: TRBJ1-5
CDR3: CAWSVRGDQPQHF
DNA: TGTGCCTGGAGTGTACGGGGAGATCAGCCCCAGCATTTT

V: TRBV19
size: -
D: -
J: TRBJ1-5
CDR3: CASSPSDGRSDQPQHF
DNA: TGTGCCAGTAGTCCCTCGGACGGACGTAGCGATCAGCCCCAGCATTTT

V: TRBV9
size: -
D: TRBD2
J: TRBJ2-5
CDR3: CASSVGLAGGKETQYF
DNA: TGTGCCAGCAGCGTAGGACTAGCGGGGGGAAAAGAGACCCAGTACTTC

V: TRBV6-1
size: -
D: -
J: TRBJ1-5
CDR3: CASSEASHAQPQHF
DNA: TGTGCCAGCAGTGAAGCCTCGCACGCTCAGCCCCAGCATTTT

V: TRBV9
size: medium-sized
D: -
J: TRBJ1-1
CDR3: CASSYTDVAGDEAFF
DNA: TGTGCCAGCAGCTACACCGATGTCGCAGGGGATGAAGCTTTCTTT

V: TRBV5-5
size: -
D: -
J: TRBJ2-3
CDR3: CASSRYYVPDTQYF
DNA: TGTGCCAGCAGCCGTTACTATGTGCCAGATACGCAGTATTTT

V: TRBV9
size: -
D: -
J: TRBJ1-3
CDR3: CASSVGDSGVGGNTIYF
DNA: TGTGCCAGCAGCGTAGGCGATTCGGGGGTGGGAGGAAACACCATATATTTT

V: TRBV19
size: -
D: TRBD1
J: TRBJ1-1
CDR3: CASSLQGMNTEAFF
DNA: TGTGCCAGTAGTCTACAGGGGATGAACACTGAAGCTTTCTTT

V: TRBV7-9
size: -
D: -
J: TRBJ2-5
CDR3: CASSSLQGLETQYF
DNA: TGTGCCAGCAGCTCCTTACAGGGCTTGGAGACCCAGTACTTC

V: TRBV30
size: -
D: -
J: TRBJ1-5
CDR3: CAWRGGNSNQPQHF
DNA: TGTGCCTGGAGGGGAGGGAATAGCAATCAGCCCCAGCATTTT

V: TRBV7-8
size: -
D: -
J: TRBJ1-1
CDR3: CASSLFRRQEAFF
DNA: TGTGCCAGCAGCTTATTCCGCCGACAAGAAGCTTTCTTT

V: TRBV7-2
size: -
D: TRBD2
J: TRBJ2-5
CDR3: CASSSIGSKAGGAQETQYF
DNA: TGTGCCAGCAGCTCGATCGGGTCGAAAGCGGGGGGCGCCCAAGAGACCCAGTACTTC

V: TRBV25-1
size: -
D: TRBD1
J: TRBJ2-2
CDR3: CASSRRGTGELFF
DNA: TGTGCCAGCAGTCGCAGGGGGACCGGGGAGCTGTTTTTT

V: TRBV4-1
size: few
D: -
J: TRBJ1-2
CDR3: CASSPFGPTPDGYTF
DNA: TGCGCCAGCAGCCCATTCGGACCAACTCCCGATGGCTACACCTTC